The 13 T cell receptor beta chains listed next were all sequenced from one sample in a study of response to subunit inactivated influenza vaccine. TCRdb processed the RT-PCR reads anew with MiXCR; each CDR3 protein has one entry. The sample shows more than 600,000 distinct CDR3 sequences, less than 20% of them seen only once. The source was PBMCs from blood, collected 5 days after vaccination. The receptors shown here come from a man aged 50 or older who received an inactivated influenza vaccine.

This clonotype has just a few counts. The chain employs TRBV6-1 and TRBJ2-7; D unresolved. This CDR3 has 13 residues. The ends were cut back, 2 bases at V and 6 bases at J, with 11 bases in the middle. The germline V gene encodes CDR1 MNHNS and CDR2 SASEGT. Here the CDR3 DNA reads TGTGCCAGCAGTGAATCTGGATTCCGCGAGCAGTACTTC. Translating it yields CASSESGFREQYF.

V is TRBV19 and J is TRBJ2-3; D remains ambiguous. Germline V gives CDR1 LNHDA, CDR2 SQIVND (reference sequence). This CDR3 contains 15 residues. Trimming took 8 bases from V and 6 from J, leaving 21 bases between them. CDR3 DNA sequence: TGTGCCAGTCAGAGGAAGAGACGGGCGGATGATACGCAGTATTTT. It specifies CASQRKRRADDTQYF.

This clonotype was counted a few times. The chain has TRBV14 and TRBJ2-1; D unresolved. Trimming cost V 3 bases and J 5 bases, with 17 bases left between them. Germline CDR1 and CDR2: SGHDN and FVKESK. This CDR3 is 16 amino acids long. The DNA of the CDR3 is TGTGCCAGCAGCCATAAGATCGCCCTATCCCACAATGAGCAGTTCTTC. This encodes CASSHKIALSHNEQFF.

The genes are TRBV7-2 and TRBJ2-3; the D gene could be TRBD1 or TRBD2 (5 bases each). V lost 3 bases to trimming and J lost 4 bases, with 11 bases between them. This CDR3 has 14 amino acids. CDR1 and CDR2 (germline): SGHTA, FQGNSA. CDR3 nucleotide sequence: TGTGCCAGCAGCTTGGGACCTCGGGCAGATACGCAGTATTTT. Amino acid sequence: CASSLGPRADTQYF.

The CDR3: CSAPDPGQGYSPLHF. CDR3 in DNA: TGCAGTGCTCCCGATCCGGGACAGGGGTACTCACCCCTCCACTTT. The chain uses TRBV20-1 and TRBJ1-6; 10 bases match TRBD1. Trimming at V came to 5 bases and at J to 10 bases, leaving 11 bases not matched to a gene. The CDR3 extends over 15 amino acids. Germline loops: CDR1 DFQATT, CDR2 SNEGSKA (reference sequence).

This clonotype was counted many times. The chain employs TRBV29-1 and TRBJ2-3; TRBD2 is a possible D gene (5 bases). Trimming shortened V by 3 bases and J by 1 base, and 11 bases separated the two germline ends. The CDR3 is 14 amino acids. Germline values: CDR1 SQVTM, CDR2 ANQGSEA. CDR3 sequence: CSVELGVRTDTQYF. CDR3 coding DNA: TGCAGCGTTGAGCTGGGAGTTCGCACAGATACGCAGTATTTT.

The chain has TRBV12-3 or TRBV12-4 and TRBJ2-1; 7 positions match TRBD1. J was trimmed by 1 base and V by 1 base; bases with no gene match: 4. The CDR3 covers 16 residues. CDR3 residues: CASSLVQGISYNEQFF. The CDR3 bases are TGTGCCAGCAGTTTAGTACAGGGGATTTCCTACAATGAGCAGTTCTTC.

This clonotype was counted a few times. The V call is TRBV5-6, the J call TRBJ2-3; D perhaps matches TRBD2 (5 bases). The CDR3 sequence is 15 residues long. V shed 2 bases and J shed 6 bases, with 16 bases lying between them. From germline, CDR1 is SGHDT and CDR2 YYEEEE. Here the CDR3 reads CASSFTSTGMDTQYF. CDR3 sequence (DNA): TGTGCCAGCAGCTTCACGTCCACGGGGATGGATACGCAGTATTTT.

CDR3 protein: CSGEDSGQGGDTQYF. The CDR3 DNA reads as TGCAGTGGGGAGGATTCGGGACAGGGTGGAGATACGCAGTATTTT. The rearrangement joins TRBV20-1 to TRBJ2-3, with 9 positions matching TRBD1. Germline lookup yields CDR1 DFQATT and CDR2 SNEGSKA (reference sequence). The ends lost 7 bases at V and 5 bases at J; junction bases unmatched: 13. The CDR3 sequence is 15 residues long.

CDR3 protein: CASSLGRAGAKTQYF. CDR3 sequence (DNA): TGTGCCAGCAGCTTAGGGAGAGCCGGGGCAAAGACCCAGTACTTC. J is TRBJ2-5 and V is TRBV11-2; D tentatively reads TRBD1 or TRBD2 (5 bases each). CDR3 length: 15 amino acids. Germline V gene lookup returns CDR1 SGHAT and CDR2 FQNNGV. Between the trimmed V and J ends, which lost 1 base and 6 bases, there was a span of 15 bases.

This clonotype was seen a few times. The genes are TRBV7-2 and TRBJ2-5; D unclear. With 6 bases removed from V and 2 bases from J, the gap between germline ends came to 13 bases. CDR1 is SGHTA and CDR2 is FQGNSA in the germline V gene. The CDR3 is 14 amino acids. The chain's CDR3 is CASSVRAAQETQYF. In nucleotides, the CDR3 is TGTGCCAGCAGTGTTCGGGCCGCACAAGAGACCCAGTACTTC.

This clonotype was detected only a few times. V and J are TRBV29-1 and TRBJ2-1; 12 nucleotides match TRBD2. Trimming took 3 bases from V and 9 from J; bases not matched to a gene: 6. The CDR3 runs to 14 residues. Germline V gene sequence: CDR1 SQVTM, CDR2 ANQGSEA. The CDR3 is CSVEGTSGLFEQFF. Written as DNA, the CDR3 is TGCAGCGTTGAGGGGACTAGCGGGTTATTTGAGCAGTTCTTC.

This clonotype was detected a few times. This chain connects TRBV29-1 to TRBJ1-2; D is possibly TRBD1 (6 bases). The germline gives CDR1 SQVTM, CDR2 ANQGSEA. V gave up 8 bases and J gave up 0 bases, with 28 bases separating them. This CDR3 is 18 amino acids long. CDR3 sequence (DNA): TGCAGCATCAGAATTCCCTGGCCTAGCAGGGGCCCTAACTATGGCTACACCTTC. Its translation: CSIRIPWPSRGPNYGYTF.